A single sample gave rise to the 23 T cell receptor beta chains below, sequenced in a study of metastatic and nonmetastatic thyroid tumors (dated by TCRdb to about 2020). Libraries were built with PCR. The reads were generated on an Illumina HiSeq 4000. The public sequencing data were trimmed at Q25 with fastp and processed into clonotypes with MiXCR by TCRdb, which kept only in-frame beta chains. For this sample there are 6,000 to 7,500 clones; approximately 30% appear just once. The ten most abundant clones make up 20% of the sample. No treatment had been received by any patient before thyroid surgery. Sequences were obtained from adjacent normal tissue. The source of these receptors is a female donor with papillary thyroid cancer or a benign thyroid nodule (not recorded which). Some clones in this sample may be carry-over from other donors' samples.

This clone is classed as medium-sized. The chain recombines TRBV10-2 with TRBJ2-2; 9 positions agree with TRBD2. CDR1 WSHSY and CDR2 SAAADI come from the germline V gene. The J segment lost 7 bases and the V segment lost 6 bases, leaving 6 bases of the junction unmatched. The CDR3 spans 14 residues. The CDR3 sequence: CASRRGGDYGELFF. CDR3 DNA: TGCGCCAGCAGGCGCGGGGGGGACTACGGGGAGCTGTTTTTT.

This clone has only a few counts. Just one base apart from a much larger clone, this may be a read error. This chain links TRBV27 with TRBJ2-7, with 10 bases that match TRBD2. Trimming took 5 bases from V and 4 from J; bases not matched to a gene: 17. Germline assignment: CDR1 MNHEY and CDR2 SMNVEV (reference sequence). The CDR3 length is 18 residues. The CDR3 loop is CASSQAEGTSVAPYEQYF. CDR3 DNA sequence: TGTGCCAGCAGTCAGGCCGAGGGGACTAGCGTAGCCCCTTACGAGCAGTACTTC.

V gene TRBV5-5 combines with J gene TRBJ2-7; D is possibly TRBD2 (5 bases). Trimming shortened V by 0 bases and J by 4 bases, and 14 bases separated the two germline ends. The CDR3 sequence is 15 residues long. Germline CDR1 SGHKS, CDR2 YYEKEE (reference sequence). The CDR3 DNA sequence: TGTGCCAGCAGCTTGGCCCGGGGATCTAATTACGAGCAGTACTTC. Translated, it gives CASSLARGSNYEQYF.

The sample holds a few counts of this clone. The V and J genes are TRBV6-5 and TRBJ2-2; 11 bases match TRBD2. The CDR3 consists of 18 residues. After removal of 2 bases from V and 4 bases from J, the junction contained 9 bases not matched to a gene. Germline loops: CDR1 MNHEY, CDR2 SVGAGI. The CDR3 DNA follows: TGTGCCAGCAGTTACAACCCGACTAGCGGGAAGATCACCGGGGAGCTGTTTTTT. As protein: CASSYNPTSGKITGELFF.

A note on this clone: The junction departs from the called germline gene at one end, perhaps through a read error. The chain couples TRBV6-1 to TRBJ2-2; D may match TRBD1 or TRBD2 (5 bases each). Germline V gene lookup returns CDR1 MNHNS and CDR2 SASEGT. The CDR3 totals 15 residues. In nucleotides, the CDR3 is TGTGCGAGCAGTGGAGAGGGGAAGTTGGCCGGGGAGCTGTTTTTT. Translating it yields CASSGEGKLAGELFF.

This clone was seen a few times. The CDR3, as DNA: TGTGCCAGCAGAAAGGACAGGGCTTACTCTGGGGCCAACGTCCTGACTTTC. Translated: CASRKDRAYSGANVLTF. The V and J genes are TRBV12-3 or TRBV12-4 and TRBJ2-6, with TRBD1 matching 8 bases. V shed 6 bases and J 0 bases; nucleotides not matched to a gene: 7. The CDR3 is 17 residues long.

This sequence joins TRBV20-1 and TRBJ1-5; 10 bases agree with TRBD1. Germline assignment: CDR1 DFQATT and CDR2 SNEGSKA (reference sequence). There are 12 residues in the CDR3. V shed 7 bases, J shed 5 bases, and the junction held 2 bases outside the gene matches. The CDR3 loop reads CSGTGGDQPQHF. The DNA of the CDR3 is TGCAGTGGGACAGGGGGTGATCAGCCCCAGCATTTT.

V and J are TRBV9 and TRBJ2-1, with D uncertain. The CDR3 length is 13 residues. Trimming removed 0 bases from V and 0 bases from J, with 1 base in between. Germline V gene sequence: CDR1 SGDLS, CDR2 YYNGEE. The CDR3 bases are TGTGCCAGCAGCGTAGGCTCCTACAATGAGCAGTTCTTC. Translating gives CASSVGSYNEQFF.

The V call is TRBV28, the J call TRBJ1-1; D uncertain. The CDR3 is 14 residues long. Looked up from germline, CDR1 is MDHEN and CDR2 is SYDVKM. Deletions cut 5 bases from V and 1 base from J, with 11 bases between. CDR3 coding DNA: TGTGCCAGCAGTCATAAACCGGGGAACACTGAAGCTTTCTTT. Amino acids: CASSHKPGNTEAFF. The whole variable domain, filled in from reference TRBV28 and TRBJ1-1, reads DVKVTQSSRYLVKRTGEKVFLECVQDMDHENMFWYRQDPGLGLRLIYFSYDVKMKEKGDIPEGYSVSREKKERFSLILESASTNQTSMYLCASSHKPGNTEAFFGQGTRLTVV.

In DNA form, the CDR3 reads TGCAGTGCTAGAGTTTGGTATGGCTACACCTTC. This gives the protein CSARVWYGYTF. The chain employs TRBV20-1 and TRBJ1-2; D is uncertain. The CDR3 length is 11 residues. From germline, CDR1 is DFQATT and CDR2 SNEGSKA (reference sequence). V lost 1 base and J lost 5, with 5 bases in between.

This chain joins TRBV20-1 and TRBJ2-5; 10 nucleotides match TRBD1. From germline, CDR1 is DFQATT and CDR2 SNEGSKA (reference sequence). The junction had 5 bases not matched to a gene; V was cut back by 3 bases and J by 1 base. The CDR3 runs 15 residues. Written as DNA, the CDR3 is TGCAGTGCTAGTATTTGGACAGGGGGCCAAGAGACCCAGTACTTC. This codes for CSASIWTGGQETQYF.

CDR3 nucleotides: TGCAGTGCTAGAAACCAGTTCTACGAGCAGTACTTC. Protein: CSARNQFYEQYF. The rearrangement links TRBV20-1 to TRBJ2-7, with unresolved D. CDR3 size: 12 residues. Germline CDR1 reads DFQATT; CDR2 reads SNEGSKA (reference sequence). Trimming pared 2 bases from V and 3 bases from J, leaving 8 bases between.

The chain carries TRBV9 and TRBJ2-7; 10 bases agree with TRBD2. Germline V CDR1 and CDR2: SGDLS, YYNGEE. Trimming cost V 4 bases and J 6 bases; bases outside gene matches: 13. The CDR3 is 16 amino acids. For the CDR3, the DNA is TGTGCCAGCAGCTCAGGGACTAGCGCCGGCGCGGGCGAGCAGTACTTC. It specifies CASSSGTSAGAGEQYF.

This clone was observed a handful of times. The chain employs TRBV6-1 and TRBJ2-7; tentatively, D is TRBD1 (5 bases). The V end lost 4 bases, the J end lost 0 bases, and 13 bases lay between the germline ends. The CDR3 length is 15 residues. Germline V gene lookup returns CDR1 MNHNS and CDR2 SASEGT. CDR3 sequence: CASSVDSCLSYEQYV. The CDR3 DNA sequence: TGTGCCAGCAGTGTCGACAGCTGCCTCTCCTACGAGCAGTACGTC.

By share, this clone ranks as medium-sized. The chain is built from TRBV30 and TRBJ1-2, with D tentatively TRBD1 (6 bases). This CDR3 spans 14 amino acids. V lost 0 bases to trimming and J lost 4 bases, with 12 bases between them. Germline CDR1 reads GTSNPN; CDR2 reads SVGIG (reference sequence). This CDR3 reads CAWSVRGGGYGYTF. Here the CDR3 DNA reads TGTGCCTGGAGTGTACGTGGAGGGGGCTATGGCTACACCTTC. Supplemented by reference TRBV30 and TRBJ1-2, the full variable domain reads SQTIHQWPATLVQPVGSPLSLECTVEGTSNPNLYWYRQAAGRGLQLLFYSVGIGQISSEVPQNLSASRPQDRQFILSSKKLLLSDSGFYLCAWSVRGGGYGYTFGSGTRLTVV.

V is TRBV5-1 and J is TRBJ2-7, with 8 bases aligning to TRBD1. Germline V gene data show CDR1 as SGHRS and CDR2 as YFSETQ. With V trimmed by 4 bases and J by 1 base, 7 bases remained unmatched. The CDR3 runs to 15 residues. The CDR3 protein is CASSRPDRGSYEQYF. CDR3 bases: TGCGCCAGCAGCCGTCCTGACAGGGGATCCTACGAGCAGTACTTC.

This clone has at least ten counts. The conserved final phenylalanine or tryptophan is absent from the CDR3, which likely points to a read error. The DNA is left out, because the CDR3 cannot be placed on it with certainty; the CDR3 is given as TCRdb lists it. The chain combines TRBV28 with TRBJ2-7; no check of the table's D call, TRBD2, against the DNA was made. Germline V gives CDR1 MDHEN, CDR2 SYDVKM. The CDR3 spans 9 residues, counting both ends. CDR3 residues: CASSLGLAG.

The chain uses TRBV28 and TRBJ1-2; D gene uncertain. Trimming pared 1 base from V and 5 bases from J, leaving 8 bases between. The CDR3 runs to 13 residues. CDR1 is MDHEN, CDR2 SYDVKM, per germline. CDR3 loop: CASSLSGSYGYTF. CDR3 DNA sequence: TGTGCCAGCAGTTTATCGGGCTCGTATGGCTACACCTTC.

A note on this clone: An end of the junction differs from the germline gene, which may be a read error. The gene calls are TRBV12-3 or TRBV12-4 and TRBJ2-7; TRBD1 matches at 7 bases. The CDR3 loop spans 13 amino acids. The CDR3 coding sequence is TGTGCCGGCAGGGATGGACAGGCATACGAGCAGTACTTC. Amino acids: CAGRDGQAYEQYF.

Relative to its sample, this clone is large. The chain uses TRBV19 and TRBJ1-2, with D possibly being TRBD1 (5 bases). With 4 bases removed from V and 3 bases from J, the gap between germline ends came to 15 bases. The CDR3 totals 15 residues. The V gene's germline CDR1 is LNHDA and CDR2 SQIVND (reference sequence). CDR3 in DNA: TGTGCCAGTAGTAGTCGACAGAATGCGGACTATGGCTACACCTTC. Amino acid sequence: CASSSRQNADYGYTF.

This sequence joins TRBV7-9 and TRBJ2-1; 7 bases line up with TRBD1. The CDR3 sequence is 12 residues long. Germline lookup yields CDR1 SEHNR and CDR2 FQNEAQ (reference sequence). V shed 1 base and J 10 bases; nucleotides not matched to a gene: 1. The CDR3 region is CASSLGDREQFF. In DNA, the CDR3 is TGTGCCAGCAGCTTAGGGGACAGAGAGCAGTTCTTC. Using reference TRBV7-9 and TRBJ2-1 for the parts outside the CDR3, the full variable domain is DTGVSQNPRHKITKRGQNVTFRCDPISEHNRLYWYRQTLGQGPEFLTYFQNEAQLEKSRLLSDRFSAERPKGSFSTLEIQRTEQGDSAMYLCASSLGDREQFFGPGTRLTVL.

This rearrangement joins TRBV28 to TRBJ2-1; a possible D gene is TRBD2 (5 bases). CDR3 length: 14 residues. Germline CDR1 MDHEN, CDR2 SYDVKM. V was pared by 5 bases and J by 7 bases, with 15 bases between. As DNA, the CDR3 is TGTGCCAGCAGTGTACTTAGAGGGAAAAATGAGCAGTTCTTC. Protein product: CASSVLRGKNEQFF. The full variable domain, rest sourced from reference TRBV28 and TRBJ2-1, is DVKVTQSSRYLVKRTGEKVFLECVQDMDHENMFWYRQDPGLGLRLIYFSYDVKMKEKGDIPEGYSVSREKKERFSLILESASTNQTSMYLCASSVLRGKNEQFFGPGTRLTVL.

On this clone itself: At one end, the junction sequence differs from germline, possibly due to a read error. CDR3 in amino acids: CASCEAIPWATDTQDF. The CDR3, as DNA: TGTGCCAGCTGTGAAGCTATCCCTTGGGCGACAGATACGCAGGATTTT. The V and J genes are TRBV2 and TRBJ2-3; a possible D gene is TRBD1 (5 bases). CDR3 size: 16 residues. CDR1 and CDR2 (germline): SNHLY, FYNNEI.